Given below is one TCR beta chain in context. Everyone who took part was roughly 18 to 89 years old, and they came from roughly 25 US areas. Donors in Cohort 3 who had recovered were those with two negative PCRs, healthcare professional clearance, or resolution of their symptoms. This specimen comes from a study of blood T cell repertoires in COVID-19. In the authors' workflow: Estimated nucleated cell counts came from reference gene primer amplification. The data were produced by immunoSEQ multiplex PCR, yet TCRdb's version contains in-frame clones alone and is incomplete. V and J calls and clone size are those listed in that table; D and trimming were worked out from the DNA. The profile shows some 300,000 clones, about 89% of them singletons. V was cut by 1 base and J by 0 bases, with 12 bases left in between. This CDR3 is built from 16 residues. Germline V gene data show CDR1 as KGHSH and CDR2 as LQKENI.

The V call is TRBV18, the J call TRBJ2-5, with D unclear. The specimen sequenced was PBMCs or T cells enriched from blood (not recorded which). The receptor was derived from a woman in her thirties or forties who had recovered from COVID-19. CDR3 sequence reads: CASSPRIPGYQETQYF. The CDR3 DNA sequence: TGTGCCAGCTCACCACGTATCCCAGGCTACCAAGAGACCCAGTACTTC.